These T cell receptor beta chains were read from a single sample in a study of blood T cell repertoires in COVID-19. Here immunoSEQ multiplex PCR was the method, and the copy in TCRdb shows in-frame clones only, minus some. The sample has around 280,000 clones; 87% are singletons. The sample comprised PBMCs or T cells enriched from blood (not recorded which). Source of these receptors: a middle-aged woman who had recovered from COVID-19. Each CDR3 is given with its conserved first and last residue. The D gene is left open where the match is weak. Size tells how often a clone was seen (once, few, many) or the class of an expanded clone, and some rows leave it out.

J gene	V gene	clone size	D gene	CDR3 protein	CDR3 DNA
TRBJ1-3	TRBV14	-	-	CASSVRGSGNTIYF	TGTGCCAGCAGCGTTCGGGGTTCTGGAAACACCATATATTTT
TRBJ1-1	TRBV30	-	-	CAWSPPGASTEAFF	TGTGCCTGGAGCCCACCGGGAGCGAGCACTGAAGCTTTCTTT
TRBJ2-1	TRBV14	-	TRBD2	CASSQEVAGGDDEQFF	TGTGCCAGCAGCCAAGAAGTAGCGGGAGGGGACGATGAGCAGTTCTTC
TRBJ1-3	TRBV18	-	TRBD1	CASSTLKTGGDGNTIYF	TGTGCCAGCTCGACGTTAAAGACAGGGGGAGACGGAAACACCATATATTTT
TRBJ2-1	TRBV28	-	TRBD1	CASTRQGAVEQFF	TGTGCCAGCACCAGACAGGGGGCGGTTGAGCAGTTCTTC
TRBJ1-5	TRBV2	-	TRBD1	CASSFDRGPQPQHF	TGTGCCAGCAGCTTTGACAGGGGGCCTCAGCCCCAGCATTTT
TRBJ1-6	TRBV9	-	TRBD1	CASSVRDSNSPLHF	TGTGCCAGCAGCGTTCGGGACAGCAATTCACCCCTCCACTTT
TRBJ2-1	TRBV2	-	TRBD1	CASSIETGSYNEQFF	TGTGCCAGCAGTATAGAGACAGGGTCCTACAATGAGCAGTTCTTC
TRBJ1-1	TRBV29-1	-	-	CSVVRAGTEAFF	TGCAGCGTTGTAAGGGCGGGCACTGAAGCTTTCTTT
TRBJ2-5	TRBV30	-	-	CAWSGLVPETQYF	TGTGCCTGGAGTGGACTAGTCCCGGAGACCCAGTACTTC
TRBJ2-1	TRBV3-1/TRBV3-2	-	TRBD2	CASSQVVAGVIDEQFF	TGTGCCAGCAGCCAAGTTGTAGCGGGAGTGATCGATGAGCAGTTCTTC
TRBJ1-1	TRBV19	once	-	CASRGGILMNTEAFF	TGTGCCAGCCGAGGGGGTATTTTGATGAACACTGAAGCTTTCTTT
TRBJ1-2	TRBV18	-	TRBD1	CASSPQGAFNGYTF	TGTGCCAGCTCACCACAGGGGGCTTTCAATGGCTACACCTTC
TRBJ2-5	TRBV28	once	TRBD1	CASSFRDREETQYF	TGTGCCAGCAGTTTTAGGGACAGGGAAGAGACCCAGTACTTC
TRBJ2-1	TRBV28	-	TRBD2	CASSSPRVSGRAGPYNEQFF	TGTGCCAGCAGTTCACCGCGGGTTAGCGGGAGGGCCGGACCTTATAATGAGCAGTTCTTC
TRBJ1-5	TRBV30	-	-	CAWSVGHNQPQHF	TGTGCCTGGAGTGTAGGACATAATCAGCCCCAGCATTTT